This T cell receptor beta chain came from a study of PD-L1 blockade in urothelial cancer. Study at large: In 2014 therapy began: atezolizumab 1,200 mg intravenously every 3 weeks. Analysis of the blood was performed 3 weeks (second dose) and 6 weeks after treatment start. There were a median of around 140,000 T cells in blood samples.

The CDR3 is 16 residues long. Germline loops: CDR1 MGHRA, CDR2 YSYEKL. V was shortened by 2 bases and J by 1 base, with 13 bases between the two germline ends. The time point was: pretreatment peripheral blood. Method: immunoSEQ multiplex PCR; TCRdb's copy keeps in-frame clones and lacks some. The table has almost 50,000 clones, around four fifths seen once. The source was PBMCs, collected around atezolizumab (anti-PD-L1) treatment. This clonotype was sampled from a man in his 70s with urothelial cancer. The chain uses TRBV4-1 and TRBJ2-3; D might be TRBD2 (5 bases). CDR3 loop: CASSQLGGLGTDTQYF. The DNA for the CDR3 is TGCGCCAGCAGCCAACTCGGTGGACTGGGCACAGATACGCAGTATTTT.